These T cell receptor beta chains were read from a single sample in a study of T-cell reconstitution after alpha-beta-depleted transplantation in children. TCRdb reprocessed the PCR reads with MiXCR, giving one entry per CDR3 protein. Of almost 600,000 distinct CDR3 sequences listed, 25% to 30% are singletons. Specimen: PBMCs, collected before TCRalphabeta/CD19-depleted stem cell transplant. The source of these receptors is a boy under two years old with Wiskott-Aldrich syndrome, due to receive a stem cell transplant. Each CDR3 is given with its conserved first and last residue. A D gene is named only where the DNA matches it firmly. The size of a clone is reported for some rows only, either as once, few or many, or as a class for expanded clones.

D,size,J,V,CDR3,DNA
.,few,TRBJ2-7,TRBV18,CASSPQQLGSPSYEQYF,TGTGCCAGCTCACCACAGCAGCTCGGGAGCCCTTCCTACGAGCAGTACTTC
.,.,TRBJ2-1,TRBV27,CASSLSRWGGGEQFF,TGTGCCAGCAGTTTATCGAGATGGGGGGGCGGTGAGCAGTTCTTC
.,.,TRBJ2-1,TRBV24-1,CATSGSNYNEQFF,TGTGCCACCAGTGGGAGCAACTACAATGAGCAGTTCTTC
.,few,TRBJ1-6,TRBV11-2,CASSPRGISYNSPLHF,TGTGCCAGCAGCCCACGTGGGATCTCCTATAATTCACCCCTCCACTTT
TRBD1,few,TRBJ2-1,TRBV24-1,CATSEKTGARYNEQFF,TGTGCCACCAGTGAGAAAACAGGGGCCCGATACAATGAGCAGTTCTTC
TRBD2,few,TRBJ2-3,TRBV30,CALSSTSGRMPTDTQYF,TGTGCCTTGAGTTCGACTAGCGGGCGTATGCCGACAGATACGCAGTATTTT
.,.,TRBJ1-2,TRBV12-3/TRBV12-4,CASSLNLGMGYTF,TGTGCCAGCAGTTTGAACCTAGGAATGGGCTACACCTTC
.,.,TRBJ2-7,TRBV30,CAWSVHGFYEQYF,TGTGCCTGGAGTGTACATGGCTTCTACGAGCAGTACTTC
.,.,TRBJ2-3,TRBV12-3/TRBV12-4,CASSFRTDTDTQYF,TGTGCCAGCAGTTTCAGGACCGACACGGATACGCAGTATTTT
.,.,TRBJ1-2,TRBV20-1,CSARVANYGYTF,TGCAGTGCTAGGGTAGCTAACTATGGCTACACCTTC
.,.,TRBJ2-3,TRBV4-1,CASSQDYGVYLSTDTQYF,TGCGCCAGCAGCCAAGATTACGGGGTATACCTTAGCACAGATACGCAGTATTTT
.,.,TRBJ2-2,TRBV5-1,CASSEGLQAGELFF,TGCGCCAGCAGCGAGGGACTTCAGGCCGGGGAGCTGTTTTTT
.,once,TRBJ2-3,TRBV20-1,CSARVLAVSTDTQYF,TGCAGTGCTAGAGTCTTAGCGGTTAGCACAGATACGCAGTATTTT
TRBD2,.,TRBJ2-3,TRBV5-1,CASSLGLAGWGDTQYF,TGCGCCAGCAGCTTGGGCCTAGCGGGATGGGGGGATACGCAGTATTTT
.,many,TRBJ2-5,TRBV7-6,CASSLHQETQYF,TGTGCCAGCAGTCTACACCAAGAGACCCAGTACTTC
.,few,TRBJ2-1,TRBV12-3/TRBV12-4,CASSFRESYNEQFF,TGTGCCAGCAGTTTCAGGGAGTCCTACAATGAGCAGTTCTTC
TRBD2,few,TRBJ2-1,TRBV4-2,CASSLGLLENEQFF,TGTGCCAGCAGCCTGGGACTACTCGAGAATGAGCAGTTCTTC
.,.,TRBJ2-5,TRBV24-1,CATSDSGDHQETQYF,TGTGCCACCAGTGATTCGGGGGACCACCAAGAGACCCAGTACTTC
.,.,TRBJ2-7,TRBV20-1,CSAEANSLAGWQYF,TGCAGTGCTGAAGCCAACTCACTAGCCGGGTGGCAGTACTTC
.,.,TRBJ1-6,TRBV7-3,CASSSSPGPNSPLHF,TGTGCCAGCAGCTCATCTCCGGGTCCCAATTCACCCCTCCACTTT
.,.,TRBJ2-1,TRBV7-2,CASSLGSIRSYNEQFF,TGTGCCAGCAGCTTAGGTTCCATTAGGTCCTACAATGAGCAGTTCTTC
.,.,TRBJ2-3,TRBV20-1,CSASHRDSLADTQYF,TGCAGTGCTAGTCATCGGGACTCCCTCGCAGATACGCAGTATTTT
TRBD2,few,TRBJ2-2,TRBV3-1,CASSQDVGGISTGELFF,TGTGCCAGCAGCCAAGATGTGGGGGGGATTAGCACCGGGGAGCTGTTTTTT
TRBD2,.,TRBJ2-2,TRBV4-1,CASSQGLAGGPFGELFF,TGCGCCAGCAGCCAGGGACTAGCGGGAGGGCCCTTCGGGGAGCTGTTTTTT
.,.,TRBJ2-5,TRBV5-1,CASTQGGRETQYF,TGCGCCAGCACGCAGGGGGGGCGAGAGACCCAGTACTTC
TRBD1,.,TRBJ1-1,TRBV6-5,CAPGGTGAFF,TGTGCCCCTGGGGGGACAGGGGCTTTCTTT
TRBD1,.,TRBJ2-1,TRBV25-1,CASSKRPGQGAGEQFF,TGTGCCAGCAGCAAACGTCCGGGACAGGGGGCAGGTGAGCAGTTCTTC
TRBD2,.,TRBJ2-4,TRBV4-1,CASSQSGGGLAGAGEDIQYF,TGCGCCAGCAGCCAATCGGGGGGCGGACTAGCGGGAGCGGGGGAAGACATTCAGTACTTC
TRBD2,few,TRBJ2-3,TRBV9,CASSATGTSGRGGTDTQYF,TGTGCCAGCAGCGCGACCGGGACTAGCGGGAGAGGAGGCACAGATACGCAGTATTTT